These 23 T cell receptor beta chains were all obtained from the same sample, sequenced in a study of T cells in tuberculosis. TCRdb's table, derived via immunoSEQ multiplex PCR, lists solely in-frame clones and lacks some. The data show tens of thousands of clones, with approximately 97% seen just once and approximately 6.2% held by the top ten. Sequencing used PBMCs. These receptors came from a donor aged 5-35 years with latent tuberculosis or without tuberculosis infection.

V and J are TRBV7-9 and TRBJ1-4, with TRBD1 as a possible D gene (6 bases). The length of the CDR3 is 15 residues. V lost 3 bases to trimming and J lost 4 bases, with 12 bases between them. CDR1 and CDR2 (germline): SEHNR, FQNEAQ (reference sequence). CDR3 nucleotide sequence: TGTGCCAGCAGCTTGGCACAGGGAAGTAATGAAAAACTGTTTTTT. The encoded protein is CASSLAQGSNEKLFF.

The table lists this clone with a count of one. The gene calls are TRBV19 and TRBJ2-7; 7 bases map to TRBD1. Per the germline V gene, CDR1 is LNHDA and CDR2 is SQIVND (reference sequence). V was clipped by 2 bases and J by 5 bases; unmatched bases: 6. The CDR3 length is 14 residues. CDR3 sequence (DNA): TGTGCCAGTAGTATAAGGGGGCGCATCGACGAGCAGTACTTC. Amino acid sequence: CASSIRGRIDEQYF.

The rearrangement uses TRBV10-3 and TRBJ1-2, with TRBD1 identical over 9 bases. The V gene end was trimmed by 6 bases and the J gene end by 8 bases; junction bases not matched to a gene: 10. CDR1 and CDR2 from the germline V gene are ENHRY and SYGVKD. The CDR3 is made up of 14 amino acids. The CDR3 is CAISSRDRARGYTF. The CDR3 nucleotides read TGTGCCATCAGCTCCCGGGACAGGGCTCGGGGCTACACCTTC.

Here the CDR3 DNA reads TGTGCCAGCAGTTACTCCCGCTCTGGAAACACCATATATTTT. Protein sequence: CASSYSRSGNTIYF. The V gene is TRBV6-5, the J gene TRBJ1-3, with no clear D. Trimming stripped 0 bases from V and 0 bases from J, with 3 bases between. Germline CDR1 reads MNHEY; CDR2 reads SVGAGI. This CDR3 spans 14 amino acids.

This CDR3 is CASSEDFKNTIYF. DNA of the CDR3: TGTGCCAGCAGTGAAGATTTCAAAAACACCATATATTTT. The V call is TRBV2, the J call TRBJ1-3, with D uncertain. Germline V gene sequence: CDR1 SNHLY, CDR2 FYNNEI. There are 13 residues in the CDR3. Between the trimmed V and J ends, which lost 1 base and 6 bases, there was a span of 7 bases.

The CDR3 coding sequence is TGTGCCTGGAAGGGACAGAGTACCTACGAGCAGTACTTC. It is translated as CAWKGQSTYEQYF. The chain has TRBV30 and TRBJ2-7; 7 positions match TRBD1. Germline V gene lookup returns CDR1 GTSNPN and CDR2 SVGIG (reference sequence). J was trimmed by 2 bases and V by 4 bases; bases with no gene match: 5. This CDR3 is built from 13 residues. Using reference TRBV30 and TRBJ2-7 for the parts outside the CDR3, the full variable domain is SQTIHQWPATLVQPVGSPLSLECTVEGTSNPNLYWYRQAAGRGLQLLFYSVGIGQISSEVPQNLSASRPQDRQFILSSKKLLLSDSGFYLCAWKGQSTYEQYFGPGTRLTVT.

This chain links TRBV11-1 with TRBJ2-7; D is possibly TRBD1 (5 bases). Germline loops: CDR1 SGHAT, CDR2 FQDESV (reference sequence). Trimming cost V 1 base and J 3 bases, with 7 bases left between them. The CDR3 consists of 13 residues. The CDR3 DNA reads as TGTGCCAGCAGCTTAGGACAGAGCTACGAGCAGTACTTC. As protein: CASSLGQSYEQYF.

This clone was counted once. V usage is TRBV19 and J usage is TRBJ1-2, with D tentatively TRBD1 (5 bases). Trimming removed 3 bases at V and 7 bases at J, with 15 bases between. Germline V CDR1 and CDR2: LNHDA, SQIVND (reference sequence). The CDR3 runs 14 residues. The CDR3 reads CASSMVAGMGGYTF. The CDR3 region has the DNA TGTGCCAGTAGTATGGTGGCAGGGATGGGTGGCTACACCTTC.

This chain joins TRBV23-1 and TRBJ1-5; 11 nucleotides match TRBD1. TRBV23-1 falls under the ORF class, with uncertain function. CDR3 size: 18 residues. J lost 11 bases, V lost 0 bases, and 15 bases had no gene match. The chain's CDR3 is CASSQSRAGTGGVRTQHF. The CDR3 DNA reads TGCGCCAGCAGTCAATCCCGGGCCGGGACAGGGGGAGTAAGGACCCAGCATTTT.

This chain links TRBV10-1 with TRBJ1-5; perhaps TRBD1 as D (5 bases). CDR1 is WNHNN and CDR2 is SYGVQD in the germline V gene (reference sequence). The CDR3 has 15 residues. V lost 7 bases and J lost 2, with 15 bases in between. CDR3: CASMGGLACNQPQHF. CDR3 DNA sequence: TGCGCCAGCATGGGGGGGTTGGCGTGCAATCAGCCCCAGCATTTT.

The table lists this clone with a count of one. The V call is TRBV5-1, the J call TRBJ2-3; D perhaps matches TRBD2 (5 bases). Germline V gene data show CDR1 as SGHRS and CDR2 as YFSETQ. The CDR3 contains 14 residues. Trimming left V 1 base short and J 6 bases short, with 12 bases between. The CDR3 loop reads CASSLTIGEDTQYF. The CDR3 DNA follows: TGCGCCAGCAGCTTGACAATTGGGGAGGATACGCAGTATTTT. Full variable domain (rest looked up from reference TRBV5-1 and TRBJ2-3): KAGVTQTPRYLIKTRGQQVTLSCSPISGHRSVSWYQQTPGQGLQFLFEYFSETQRNKGNFPGRFSGRQFSNSRSEMNVSTLELGDSALYLCASSLTIGEDTQYFGPGTRLTVL.

Written as DNA, the CDR3 is TGTGCCTCTAAACCCCCCGGGAAGGACACCGGGGAGCTGTTTTTT. This translates into CASKPPGKDTGELFF. This sequence joins TRBV6-6 and TRBJ2-2, with D possibly matching TRBD2 (5 bases). The V end lost 11 bases, the J end lost 3 bases, and 19 bases lay between the germline ends. This CDR3 is 15 amino acids long. CDR1 is MNHNY and CDR2 is SVGAGI in the germline V gene (reference sequence).

This chain links TRBV9 with TRBJ1-3; D unresolved. Germline CDR1 SGDLS, CDR2 YYNGEE. V was cut by 0 bases and J by 4 bases, with 5 bases left in between. The CDR3 totals 13 residues. CDR3 DNA: TGTGCCAGCAGCGTAGGTCAAGGAAACACCATATATTTT. Its protein product is CASSVGQGNTIYF.

The chain combines TRBV19 with TRBJ2-2; D is ambiguous. From germline, CDR1 is LNHDA and CDR2 SQIVND (reference sequence). V was clipped by 5 bases and J by 5 bases, with 12 bases between them. There are 14 residues in the CDR3. The CDR3: CASSVGQWTGELFF. The CDR3 DNA sequence: TGTGCCAGTAGTGTGGGCCAATGGACCGGGGAGCTGTTTTTT.

V and J are TRBV11-2 and TRBJ2-5; unclear D gene. Between the trimmed V and J ends, which lost 1 base and 1 base, there was a span of 4 bases. This CDR3 is 13 amino acids long. Germline V gene data show CDR1 as SGHAT and CDR2 as FQNNGV. In DNA form, the CDR3 reads TGTGCCAGCAGCTTAGGGCCCCAAGAGACCCAGTACTTC. Protein sequence: CASSLGPQETQYF.

This chain links TRBV7-3 with TRBJ1-1; tentative D call: TRBD1 (5 bases). Trimming pared 1 base from V and 3 bases from J, leaving 6 bases between. This CDR3 spans 13 amino acids. Germline CDR1 SGHTA, CDR2 FQGTGA. The DNA of the CDR3 is TGTGCCAGCAGCTTAAAAGGGGACACTGAAGCTTTCTTT. Residues: CASSLKGDTEAFF.

The chain links TRBV9 to TRBJ2-1; D unresolved. Germline loops: CDR1 SGDLS, CDR2 YYNGEE. V was cut by 2 bases and J by 4 bases, with 10 bases left in between. This CDR3 is 14 amino acids long. The CDR3 sequence: CASSVGPIYNEQFF. The CDR3 DNA reads as TGTGCCAGCAGCGTGGGCCCTATTTACAATGAGCAGTTCTTC.

This clone showed up just once. This rearrangement joins TRBV10-3 to TRBJ2-5; 13 nucleotides line up with TRBD2. This CDR3 comprises 15 residues. Trimming cost V 6 bases and J 2 bases; bases outside gene matches: 3. The germline CDR1 and CDR2 sequences are ENHRY and SYGVKD. CDR3 sequence (DNA): TGTGCCATCAGGGGGACTAGCGGGAATCAAGAGACCCAGTACTTC. As protein: CAIRGTSGNQETQYF.

The CDR3 region has the DNA TGTGCCAGCAGCCAACCGACGGTCGCGGGGACTGAAGCTTTCTTT. Encoded protein: CASSQPTVAGTEAFF. The chain links TRBV16 to TRBJ1-1; no clear D gene. The V gene's germline CDR1 is KGHSY and CDR2 FQNENV. The length of the CDR3 is 15 residues. The V and J ends lost 2 bases and 5 bases respectively, with 15 bases between them.

The rearrangement joins TRBV9 to TRBJ1-2; D remains unclear. The ends were cut back, 0 bases at V and 5 bases at J, with 17 bases in the middle. The germline gives CDR1 SGDLS, CDR2 YYNGEE. This CDR3 spans 16 amino acids. This chain's CDR3 is CASSVVPTLGGYGYTF. CDR3 in DNA: TGTGCCAGCAGCGTAGTCCCGACGTTAGGAGGTTATGGCTACACCTTC.

This clone has a handful of counts. J is TRBJ1-2 and V is TRBV13, with D perhaps TRBD1 (6 bases). This CDR3 comprises 13 residues. The germline V gene encodes CDR1 PRHDT and CDR2 FYEKMQ (reference sequence). Deletions cut 5 bases from V and 8 bases from J, with 15 bases between. CDR3 DNA sequence: TGTGCCAGCAGCCATACAGGGTTGCGGGGCTACACCTTC. Its translation: CASSHTGLRGYTF.

The chain recombines TRBV11-2 with TRBJ2-3; no firm D call. This CDR3 contains 12 residues. Germline values: CDR1 SGHAT, CDR2 FQNNGV. Trimming cost V 2 bases and J 5 bases, with 5 bases left between them. The CDR3 protein is CASSLLRDTQYF. CDR3 coding DNA: TGTGCCAGCAGCTTACTAAGAGATACGCAGTATTTT.

This sequence joins TRBV27 and TRBJ1-2, with 8 bases aligning to TRBD1. Trimming cost V 5 bases and J 7 bases; bases outside gene matches: 9. Germline values: CDR1 MNHEY, CDR2 SMNVEV (reference sequence). This CDR3 contains 14 residues. The chain's CDR3 is CASSRGPGGFGYTF. DNA for the CDR3: TGTGCCAGCAGTCGCGGGCCAGGGGGCTTTGGCTACACCTTC.